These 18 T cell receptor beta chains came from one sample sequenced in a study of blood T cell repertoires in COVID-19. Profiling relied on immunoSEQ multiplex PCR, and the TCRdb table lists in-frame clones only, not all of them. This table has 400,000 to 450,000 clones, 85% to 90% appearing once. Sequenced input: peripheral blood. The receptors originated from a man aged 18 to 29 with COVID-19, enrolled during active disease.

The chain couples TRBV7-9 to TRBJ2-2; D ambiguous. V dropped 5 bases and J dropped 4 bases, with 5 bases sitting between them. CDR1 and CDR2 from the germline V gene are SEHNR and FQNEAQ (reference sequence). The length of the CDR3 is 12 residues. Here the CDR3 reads CASSEATGELFF. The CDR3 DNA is TGTGCCAGCAGCGAAGCCACCGGGGAGCTGTTTTTT. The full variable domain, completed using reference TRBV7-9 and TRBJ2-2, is DTGVSQNPRHKITKRGQNVTFRCDPISEHNRLYWYRQTLGQGPEFLTYFQNEAQLEKSRLLSDRFSAERPKGSFSTLEIQRTEQGDSAMYLCASSEATGELFFGEGSRLTVL.

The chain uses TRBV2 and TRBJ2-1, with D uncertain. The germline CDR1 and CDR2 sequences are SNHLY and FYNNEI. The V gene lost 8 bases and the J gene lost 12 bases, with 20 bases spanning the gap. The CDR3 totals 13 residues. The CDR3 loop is CASHGSPPHGQFF. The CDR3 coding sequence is TGTGCCAGCCACGGGTCCCCCCCCCATGGGCAGTTCTTC.

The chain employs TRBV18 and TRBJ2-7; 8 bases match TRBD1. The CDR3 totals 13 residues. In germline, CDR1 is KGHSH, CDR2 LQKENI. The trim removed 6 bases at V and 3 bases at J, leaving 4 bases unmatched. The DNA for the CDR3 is TGTGCCAGCTCGGGGACAGGAGGCTACGAGCAGTACTTC. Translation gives CASSGTGGYEQYF.

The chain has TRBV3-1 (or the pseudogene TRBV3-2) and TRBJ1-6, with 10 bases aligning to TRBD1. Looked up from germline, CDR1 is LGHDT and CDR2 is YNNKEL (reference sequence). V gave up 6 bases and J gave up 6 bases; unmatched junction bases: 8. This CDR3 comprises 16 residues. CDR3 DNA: TGTGCCAGCAGTGGAGGACAGGGGGTGTTTAATTCACCCCTCCACTTT. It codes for CASSGGQGVFNSPLHF.

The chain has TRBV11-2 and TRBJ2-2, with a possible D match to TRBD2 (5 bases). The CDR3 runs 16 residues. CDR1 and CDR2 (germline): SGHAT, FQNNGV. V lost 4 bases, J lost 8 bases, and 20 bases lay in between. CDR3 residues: CASSWVEVRDRGELFF. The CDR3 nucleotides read TGTGCCAGCAGCTGGGTAGAGGTACGGGATCGAGGGGAGCTGTTTTTT. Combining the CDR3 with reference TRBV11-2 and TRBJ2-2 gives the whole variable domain EAGVAQSPRYKIIEKRQSVAFWCNPISGHATLYWYQQILGQGPKLLIQFQNNGVVDDSQLPKDRFSAERLKGVDSTLKIQPAKLEDSAVYLCASSWVEVRDRGELFFGEGSRLTVL.

CDR3 in amino acids: CASSFSGDNGYTF. The CDR3 nucleotides are TGTGCCAGCAGTTTTTCAGGGGATAATGGCTACACCTTC. The V gene is TRBV12-3 or TRBV12-4, the J gene TRBJ1-2; D is perhaps TRBD1 (6 bases). The CDR3 is 13 amino acids. V shed 3 bases and J shed 6 bases, with 11 bases lying between them.

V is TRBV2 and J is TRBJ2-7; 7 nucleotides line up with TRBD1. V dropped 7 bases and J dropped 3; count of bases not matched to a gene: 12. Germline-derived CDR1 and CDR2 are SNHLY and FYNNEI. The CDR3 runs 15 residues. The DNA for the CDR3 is TGTGCCAGCATCCACTCGGGACAGCCAATCTACGAGCAGTACTTC. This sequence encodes CASIHSGQPIYEQYF.

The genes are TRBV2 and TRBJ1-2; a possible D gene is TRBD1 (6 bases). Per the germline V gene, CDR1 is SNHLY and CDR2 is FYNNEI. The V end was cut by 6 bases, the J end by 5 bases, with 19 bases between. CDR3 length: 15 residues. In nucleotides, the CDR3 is TGTGCCAGCAGCAAAGGACAGCCGGGAGGATATGGCTACACCTTC. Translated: CASSKGQPGGYGYTF.

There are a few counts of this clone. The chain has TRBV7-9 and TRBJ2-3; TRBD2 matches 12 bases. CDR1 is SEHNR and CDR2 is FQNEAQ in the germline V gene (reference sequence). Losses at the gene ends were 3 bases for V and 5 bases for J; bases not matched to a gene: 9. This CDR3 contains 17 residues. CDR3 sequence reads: CASSFPRTSGDQDTQYF. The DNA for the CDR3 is TGTGCCAGCAGCTTTCCCCGGACTAGCGGGGATCAAGATACGCAGTATTTT.

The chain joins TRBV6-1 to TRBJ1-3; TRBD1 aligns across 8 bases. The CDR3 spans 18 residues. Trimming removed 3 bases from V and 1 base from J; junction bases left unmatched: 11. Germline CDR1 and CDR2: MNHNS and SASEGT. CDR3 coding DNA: TGTGCCAGCAGTGATTACCCCCGGACAGGGAATTCTGGAAACACCATATATTTT. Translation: CASSDYPRTGNSGNTIYF.

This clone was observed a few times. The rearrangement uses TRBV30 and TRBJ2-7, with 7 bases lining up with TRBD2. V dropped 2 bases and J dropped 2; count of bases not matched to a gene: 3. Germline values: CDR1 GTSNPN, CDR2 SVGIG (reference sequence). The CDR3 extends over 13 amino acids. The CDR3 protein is CAWSRGRTYEQYF. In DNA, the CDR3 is TGTGCCTGGAGTCGCGGGAGAACCTACGAGCAGTACTTC. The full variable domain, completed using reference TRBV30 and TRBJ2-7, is SQTIHQWPATLVQPVGSPLSLECTVEGTSNPNLYWYRQAAGRGLQLLFYSVGIGQISSEVPQNLSASRPQDRQFILSSKKLLLSDSGFYLCAWSRGRTYEQYFGPGTRLTVT.

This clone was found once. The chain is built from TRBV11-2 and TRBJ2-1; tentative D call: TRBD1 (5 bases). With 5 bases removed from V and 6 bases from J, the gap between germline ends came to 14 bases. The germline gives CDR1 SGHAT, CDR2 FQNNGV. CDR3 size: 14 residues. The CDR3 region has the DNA TGTGCCAGCAGCCAGGAAGCTAGGGGCAATGAGCAGTTCTTC. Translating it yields CASSQEARGNEQFF.

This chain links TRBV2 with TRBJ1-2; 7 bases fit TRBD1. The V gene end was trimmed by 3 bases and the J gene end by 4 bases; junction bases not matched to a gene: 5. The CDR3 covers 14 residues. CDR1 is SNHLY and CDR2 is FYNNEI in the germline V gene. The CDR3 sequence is CASSDGTALYGYTF. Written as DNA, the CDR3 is TGTGCCAGCAGTGACGGGACAGCCCTCTATGGCTACACCTTC.

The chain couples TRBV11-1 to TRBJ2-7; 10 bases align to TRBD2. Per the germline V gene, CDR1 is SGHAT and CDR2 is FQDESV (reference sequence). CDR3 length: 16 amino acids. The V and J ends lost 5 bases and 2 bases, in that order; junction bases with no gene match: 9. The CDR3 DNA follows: TGTGCCAGCAGCCAAATACTAGCGGGGACAGCCTACGAGCAGTACTTC. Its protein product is CASSQILAGTAYEQYF. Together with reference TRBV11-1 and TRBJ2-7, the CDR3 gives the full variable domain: EAEVAQSPRYKITEKSQAVAFWCDPISGHATLYWYRQILGQGPELLVQFQDESVVDDSQLPKDRFSAERLKGVDSTLKIQPAELGDSAMYLCASSQILAGTAYEQYFGPGTRLTVT.

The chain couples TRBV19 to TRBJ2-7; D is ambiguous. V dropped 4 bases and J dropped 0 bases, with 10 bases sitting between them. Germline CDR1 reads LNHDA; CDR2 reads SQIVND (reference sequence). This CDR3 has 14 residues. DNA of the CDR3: TGTGCCAGTAGTACAACACGCAGCTCCTACGAGCAGTACTTC. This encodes CASSTTRSSYEQYF.

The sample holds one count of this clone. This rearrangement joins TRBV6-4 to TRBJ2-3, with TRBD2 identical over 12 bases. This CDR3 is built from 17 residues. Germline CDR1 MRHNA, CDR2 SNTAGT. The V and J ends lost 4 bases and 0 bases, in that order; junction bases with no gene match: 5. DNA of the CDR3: TGTGCCAGCAGTGTAGGACTAGCGGGGTATAGCACAGATACGCAGTATTTT. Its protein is CASSVGLAGYSTDTQYF.

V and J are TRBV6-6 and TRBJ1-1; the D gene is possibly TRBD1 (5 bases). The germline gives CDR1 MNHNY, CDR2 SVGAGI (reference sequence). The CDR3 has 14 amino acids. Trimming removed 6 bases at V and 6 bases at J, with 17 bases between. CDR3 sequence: CASSPQGWGAEAFF. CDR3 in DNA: TGTGCCAGCAGCCCCCAGGGTTGGGGCGCTGAAGCTTTCTTT.

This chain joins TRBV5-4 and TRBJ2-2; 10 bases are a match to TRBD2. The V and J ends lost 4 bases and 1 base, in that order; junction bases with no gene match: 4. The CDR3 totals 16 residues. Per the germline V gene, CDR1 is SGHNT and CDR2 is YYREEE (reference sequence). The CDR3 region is CASSDWTSGNTGELFF. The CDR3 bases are TGTGCCAGCAGCGACTGGACTAGCGGGAACACCGGGGAGCTGTTTTTT.